These T cell receptor beta chains were read from a single sample in a study of OX40 agonist ivuxolimab in advanced cancers. The method was immunoSEQ multiplex PCR; TCRdb's version includes in-frame clones alone and lacks a portion of them. The repertoire holds some 43,000 clones, with roughly 90% as singletons. Sample: CD4+ or CD8+ T cells sorted from blood, taken in a trial of the OX40 agonist ivuxolimab. The receptors shown here come from an adult with an advanced solid tumor such as melanoma, head and neck, liver or kidney cancer. Both conserved end residues are part of each CDR3. D genes are given only for firm matches. Size values are once, few and many counts, or a class for expanded clones, and some rows have none.

D	V	J	size	CDR3	DNA
NA	TRBV6-5	TRBJ1-2	NA	CASRRQKNYGYTF	TGTGCCAGCAGACGGCAGAAAAACTATGGCTACACCTTC
NA	TRBV18	TRBJ2-1	NA	CASSLLAASYNEQFF	TGTGCCAGCTCCCTTTTAGCGGCTTCCTACAATGAGCAGTTCTTC
NA	TRBV5-6	TRBJ1-1	NA	CASSPEVMNTEAFF	TGTGCCAGCAGCCCTGAGGTAATGAACACTGAAGCTTTCTTT
NA	TRBV2	TRBJ2-3	NA	CASRGLPRGASDTQYF	TGTGCCAGCAGGGGACTCCCCAGGGGGGCGTCGGATACGCAGTATTTT
NA	TRBV5-5	TRBJ2-5	NA	CASSLGLYQETQYF	TGTGCCAGCAGCTTAGGACTCTACCAAGAGACCCAGTACTTC
TRBD1	TRBV30	TRBJ1-2	NA	CAWRTGGLGGYTF	TGTGCCTGGAGAACAGGGGGCTTAGGTGGCTACACCTTC
NA	TRBV2	TRBJ1-5	NA	CASNFRSNQPQHF	TGTGCCAGCAATTTCAGGAGCAATCAGCCCCAGCATTTT
TRBD2	TRBV7-3	TRBJ2-3	NA	CASSYGLAGGENTQYF	TGTGCCAGCAGCTATGGACTAGCGGGGGGTGAAAATACGCAGTATTTT
NA	TRBV18	TRBJ2-1	NA	CASSETYNEQFF	TGTGCCAGTTCGGAGACCTACAATGAGCAGTTCTTC
NA	TRBV6-5	TRBJ1-4	NA	CASIRAPNEKLFF	TGTGCCAGCATCCGGGCCCCGAATGAAAAACTGTTTTTT
TRBD1	TRBV15	TRBJ1-4	NA	CATSRNPTGGYEKLFF	TGTGCCACCAGCAGGAACCCCACAGGGGGCTATGAAAAACTGTTTTTT
TRBD2	TRBV4-1	TRBJ2-7	NA	CASSLRAGGPYEQYF	TGCGCCAGCAGCCTAAGAGCGGGGGGGCCCTACGAGCAGTACTTC
NA	TRBV7-9	TRBJ2-2	NA	CASSSWGTGELFF	TGTGCCAGCAGCTCCTGGGGCACCGGGGAGCTGTTTTTT
TRBD1	TRBV11-2	TRBJ2-2	NA	CASSSRGGMNTGELFF	TGTGCCAGCAGCTCGAGAGGGGGCATGAACACCGGGGAGCTGTTTTTT
NA	TRBV5-1	TRBJ1-1	NA	CASSLLGGTEAFF	TGCGCCAGCAGCTTGTTGGGTGGCACTGAAGCTTTCTTT
NA	TRBV29-1	TRBJ2-3	NA	CSATEGTSTDTQYF	TGCAGCGCCACGGAGGGCACTAGCACAGATACGCAGTATTTT
NA	TRBV28	TRBJ2-7	NA	CASSPPVTREQYF	TGTGCCAGCAGTCCACCAGTAACGCGGGAGCAGTACTTC
TRBD2	TRBV5-6	TRBJ2-3	NA	CASSLSGGRDTQYF	TGTGCCAGCAGCCTTAGCGGGGGGAGAGATACGCAGTATTTT
NA	TRBV5-8	TRBJ2-7	NA	CASSSGQEQYF	TGTGCCAGCAGCTCCGGACAGGAGCAGTACTTC
NA	TRBV29-1	TRBJ2-3	NA	CSVGVAGHTDTQYF	TGCAGCGTTGGGGTGGCGGGGCACACAGATACGCAGTATTTT
TRBD1	TRBV7-8	TRBJ1-5	NA	CASSLVSPTGGNQPQHF	TGTGCCAGCAGCTTAGTGTCACCCACAGGGGGCAATCAGCCCCAGCATTTT
NA	TRBV13	TRBJ2-1	NA	CASSLLAYNEQFF	TGTGCCAGCAGCTTATTAGCCTACAATGAGCAGTTCTTC
TRBD2	TRBV5-1	TRBJ2-7	once	CASSRGAGNEQYF	TGCGCCAGCTCGCGGGGGGCCGGGAACGAGCAGTACTTC
TRBD1	TRBV4-2	TRBJ2-7	NA	CASKKQGFGDEQYF	TGTGCCAGCAAAAAACAGGGGTTTGGCGACGAGCAGTACTTC
NA	TRBV7-3	TRBJ2-6	NA	CASSLKGPGSSGANVLTF	TGTGCCAGCAGTTTAAAAGGTCCGGGAAGCTCTGGGGCCAACGTCCTGACTTTC
TRBD1	TRBV18	TRBJ2-7	NA	CASSPGQAAGEQYF	TGTGCCAGCTCACCGGGACAGGCGGCGGGCGAGCAGTACTTC
NA	TRBV5-1	TRBJ2-2	NA	CASSLATTGELFF	TGCGCCAGCAGCTTGGCGACCACCGGGGAGCTGTTTTTT
NA	TRBV7-3	TRBJ2-2	NA	CASSPGPVTGELFF	TGTGCCAGCAGCCCAGGTCCAGTCACCGGGGAGCTGTTTTTT
TRBD2	TRBV6-5	TRBJ2-7	NA	CASRGSGGSYEQYF	TGTGCCAGCAGAGGTAGCGGGGGCTCCTACGAGCAGTACTTC
NA	TRBV7-8	TRBJ1-3	NA	CASSTFSGDTIYF	TGTGCCAGCAGCACCTTCAGCGGGGACACCATATATTTT
TRBD1	TRBV11-1	TRBJ2-2	NA	CASSALDRPPGELFF	TGTGCCAGCAGCGCCTTGGACAGGCCTCCCGGGGAGCTGTTTTTT
NA	TRBV2	TRBJ2-7	NA	CASSEETLVDEQYF	TGTGCCAGCAGTGAAGAGACCCTGGTCGACGAGCAGTACTTC
NA	TRBV5-1	TRBJ2-7	NA	CASSPLQGISEQYF	TGCGCCAGCAGCCCCCTACAGGGAATCAGCGAGCAGTACTTC
NA	TRBV11-3	TRBJ2-7	NA	CASSRDLYEQYF	TGTGCCAGCAGCCGGGACCTCTACGAGCAGTACTTC
NA	TRBV5-1	TRBJ2-2	once	CASSLGTGSTGELFF	TGCGCCAGCAGCTTGGGAACAGGGTCCACCGGGGAGCTGTTTTTT
NA	TRBV6-5	TRBJ2-1	NA	CASSRGSGIDEQFF	TGTGCCAGCAGTCGGGGCTCGGGGATCGATGAGCAGTTCTTC
NA	TRBV4-2	TRBJ2-3	NA	CASSLGGTAGTDTQYF	TGTGCCAGCAGCCTTGGCGGGACCGCGGGAACAGATACGCAGTATTTT
NA	TRBV7-2	TRBJ1-5	NA	CASSLGPPGDQPQHF	TGTGCCAGCAGCTTAGGGCCGCCGGGTGATCAGCCCCAGCATTTT
NA	TRBV10-3	TRBJ1-3	once	CAISELGGLNTIYF	TGTGCCATCAGTGAGCTGGGTGGGTTGAACACCATATATTTT
TRBD1	TRBV29-1	TRBJ2-3	NA	CSWDRGTDTQYF	TGCAGCTGGGACAGGGGTACAGATACGCAGTATTTT
NA	TRBV5-8	TRBJ2-3	NA	CASSWRTHLTDTQYF	TGTGCCAGCAGCTGGCGAACACACCTCACAGATACGCAGTATTTT
NA	TRBV2	TRBJ1-6	few	CASSPRQPEANSPLHF	TGTGCCAGCAGTCCTCGACAGCCGGAGGCCAATTCACCCCTCCACTTT
NA	TRBV20-1	TRBJ2-7	NA	CSARKTDEQYF	TGCAGTGCTAGGAAGACAGACGAGCAGTACTTC
NA	TRBV5-5	TRBJ2-2	once	CASSLARTNTGELFF	TGTGCCAGCAGCTTGGCCCGGACGAACACCGGGGAGCTGTTTTTT